Below are 6 T cell receptor beta chains sequenced from a single sample in a study of CD4 T cells in relation to SARS-CoV-2 and coronaviruses. Before the COVID-19 pandemic, during about 2011-2019, CD4+ T cells were taken from unexposed donors. CD4+ T cells were isolated from the cells after 10 days of culture. Assay used: immunoSEQ multiplex PCR; TCRdb lists only in-frame clones, some missing. The data hold some 20,000 clones, with about 72% observed a single time. No cognate antigen is known for these TCRs. Sequenced input: CD4+ T cells from PBMCs, cultured in vitro. The receptor set was obtained from a human donor in good health.

This clone was observed a handful of times. V is TRBV28 and J is TRBJ1-5; 8 bases line up with TRBD1. The CDR3 contains 16 residues. Germline values: CDR1 MDHEN, CDR2 SYDVKM. V lost 3 bases to trimming and J lost 5 bases; unmatched junction nucleotides: 9. The CDR3 DNA reads as TGTGCCAGCAGTTTTTCCAAGGACAGGGAGTATCAGCCCCAGCATTTT. It codes for CASSFSKDREYQPQHF.

This chain joins TRBV28 and TRBJ1-5; D ambiguous. V dropped 3 bases and J dropped 4 bases, with 7 bases sitting between them. The germline V gene has CDR1 MDHEN and CDR2 SYDVKM. There are 13 residues in the CDR3. For the CDR3, the DNA is TGTGCCAGCAGTTTCGGCGGGAATCAGCCCCAGCATTTT. It codes for CASSFGGNQPQHF.

This CDR3 is CASSPRLAGIYSGELFF. The CDR3 region has the DNA TGTGCCAGCAGCCCTCGACTAGCGGGAATCTATTCCGGGGAGCTGTTTTTT. The rearrangement joins TRBV14 to TRBJ2-2, with 11 positions matching TRBD2. Germline CDR1 reads SGHDN; CDR2 reads FVKESK. With 4 bases clipped from V and 6 bases from J, the junction kept 10 bases outside the gene matches. This CDR3 region has 17 residues.

The CDR3 sequence: CASTLSRDTFSGNTIYF. CDR3 DNA sequence: TGTGCCAGTACCCTATCACGAGATACATTCTCTGGAAACACCATATATTTT. The chain joins TRBV19 to TRBJ1-3; D is unclear. V lost 7 bases and J lost 0, with 19 bases in between. The CDR3 is 17 amino acids. CDR1 and CDR2 from the germline V gene are LNHDA and SQIVND (reference sequence).

The chain employs TRBV6-5 and TRBJ1-2; D ambiguous. The V gene lost 7 bases and the J gene lost 8 bases, with 20 bases spanning the gap. Germline-derived CDR1 and CDR2 are MNHEY and SVGAGI. This CDR3 comprises 14 residues. This chain's CDR3 is CASKKEGAVLGYTF. CDR3 bases: TGTGCCAGCAAGAAAGAGGGCGCGGTGCTCGGCTACACCTTC.

This chain uses TRBV9 with TRBJ2-1; possibly TRBD2 for D (5 bases). V was shortened by 4 bases and J by 2 bases, with 16 bases between the two germline ends. Germline V gives CDR1 SGDLS, CDR2 YYNGEE. The length of the CDR3 is 16 residues. This CDR3 is CASSFSSPSPYNEQFF. For the CDR3, the DNA is TGTGCCAGCAGCTTCAGCTCCCCTAGCCCCTACAATGAGCAGTTCTTC.